One sample yielded the 8 T cell receptor beta chains listed below, sequenced in a study of OX40 agonist ivuxolimab in advanced cancers. Produced via immunoSEQ multiplex PCR; TCRdb's table is partial and in-frame only. This sample has over 55,000 clones, with 70% to 90% found just once. This specimen consisted of CD4+ or CD8+ T cells sorted from blood, obtained in a trial of the OX40 agonist ivuxolimab. The receptors were gathered from an adult with an advanced solid tumor such as melanoma, head and neck, liver or kidney cancer.

This clone was detected once. The rearrangement joins TRBV5-5 to TRBJ2-1; D unclear. V gave up 2 bases and J gave up 3 bases, with 12 bases separating them. Germline V gene sequence: CDR1 SGHKS, CDR2 YYEKEE (reference sequence). The length of the CDR3 is 15 residues. CDR3 in DNA: TGTGCCAGCAGCTTACTCCGAACCCTCTACAATGAGCAGTTCTTC. Translating gives CASSLLRTLYNEQFF.

V usage is TRBV6-5 and J usage is TRBJ2-3; TRBD2 is a possible D gene (6 bases). V lost 4 bases to trimming and J lost 4 bases, with 18 bases between them. Per the germline V gene, CDR1 is MNHEY and CDR2 is SVGAGI. This CDR3 is built from 16 residues. The CDR3: CASSSSAGRIADTQYF. The CDR3 nucleotides are TGTGCCAGCAGTTCCAGTGCAGGGAGGATCGCAGATACGCAGTATTTT.

In the case of this clone: At one of its ends the junction is not consistent with the germline gene, which may arise from a read error. The rearrangement joins TRBV11-3 to TRBJ2-1; D gene uncertain. The CDR3 is made up of 15 amino acids. CDR1 SGHNT and CDR2 YENEEA come from the germline V gene. CDR3 nucleotides: TGTGCCAGCAGCTTACACTCCGACTCCTACAGTGAGCAGTTCTTC. Its translation: CASSLHSDSYSEQFF.

This clone was counted a few times. The gene calls are TRBV6-1 and TRBJ2-2; possibly TRBD2 for D (6 bases). This CDR3 has 16 amino acids. Trimming shortened V by 2 bases and J by 3 bases, and 13 bases separated the two germline ends. The V gene's germline CDR1 is MNHNS and CDR2 SASEGT. DNA of the CDR3: TGTGCCAGCAGTGAACGGGGGATGCCCGACACCGGGGAGCTGTTTTTT. Translated: CASSERGMPDTGELFF.

This clone was seen a handful of times. The chain employs TRBV6-6 and TRBJ1-5; no clear D. Germline assignment: CDR1 MNHNY and CDR2 SVGAGI (reference sequence). V shed 5 bases and J shed 6 bases, with 11 bases lying between them. This CDR3 has 13 amino acids. This CDR3 reads CASSPAFSQPQHF. CDR3 nucleotides: TGTGCCAGCAGTCCCGCATTCAGTCAGCCCCAGCATTTT.

The chain carries TRBV7-2 and TRBJ2-1; no clear D. CDR3 length: 14 residues. V lost 1 base and J 4 bases, leaving 8 bases between the germline ends. Germline V gene sequence: CDR1 SGHTA, CDR2 FQGNSA. This CDR3 is CASSLVAWYNEQFF. CDR3 DNA sequence: TGTGCCAGCAGCTTAGTTGCGTGGTACAATGAGCAGTTCTTC.

The J gene is TRBJ2-7, the V gene TRBV5-1; D not certain. The CDR3 has 15 amino acids. Germline-derived CDR1 and CDR2 are SGHRS and YFSETQ. V gave up 1 base and J gave up 2 bases, with 13 bases separating them. The CDR3 here is CASSLTPRSPYEQYF. For the CDR3, the DNA is TGCGCCAGCAGCTTGACCCCTCGATCCCCCTACGAGCAGTACTTC.

The CDR3 nucleotides are TGTGCCAGCAGTTTCCGCCTCGACCCGCTGGGGACCGGGGAGCTGTTTTTT. Its translation is CASSFRLDPLGTGELFF. The chain has TRBV27 and TRBJ2-2; D call uncertain. This CDR3 is built from 17 residues. V lost 3 bases to trimming and J lost 5 bases, with 19 bases between them. Germline values: CDR1 MNHEY, CDR2 SMNVEV (reference sequence).